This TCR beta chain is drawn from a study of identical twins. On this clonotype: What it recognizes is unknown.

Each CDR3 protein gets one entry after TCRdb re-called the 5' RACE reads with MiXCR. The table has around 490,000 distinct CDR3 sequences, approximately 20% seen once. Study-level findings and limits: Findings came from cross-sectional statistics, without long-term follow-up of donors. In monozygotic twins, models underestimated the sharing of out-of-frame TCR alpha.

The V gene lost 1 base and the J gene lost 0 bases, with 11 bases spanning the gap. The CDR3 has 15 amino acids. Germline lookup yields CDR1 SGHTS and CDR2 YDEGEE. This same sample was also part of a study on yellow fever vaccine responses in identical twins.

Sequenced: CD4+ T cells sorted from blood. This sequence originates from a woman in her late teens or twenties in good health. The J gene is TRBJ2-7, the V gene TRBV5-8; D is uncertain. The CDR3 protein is CASSLYPQSSYEQYF. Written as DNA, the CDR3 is TGTGCCAGCAGCTTGTATCCGCAGAGCTCCTACGAGCAGTACTTC.